This TCR beta chain was recorded in a study of blood T cell repertoires in COVID-19. Study-wide background: From T cells, B-cell-depleted T cells, or PBMCs came the material, which was cDNA or gDNA.

The table came from immunoSEQ multiplex PCR; TCRdb's copy has only in-frame clones and leaves some out. The sample shows around 68,000 clones, roughly 81% of them seen only once. The CDR3 spans 15 residues. The germline V gene has CDR1 SGHRS and CDR2 YFSETQ. V lost 0 bases and J lost 6; bases outside the gene matches: 6. The sample taken for sequencing was peripheral blood. The chain couples TRBV5-1 to TRBJ2-3; TRBD1 matches 8 bases. This sequence was found in a human donor in a cohort sampled during active COVID-19. As DNA, the CDR3 is TGCGCCAGCAGCTTGGCCGACCCAGGGGGCGATACGCAGTATTTT. Encoded protein: CASSLADPGGDTQYF.